This T cell receptor (beta chain) was obtained from a study of siplizumab effects on memory and regulatory T cells. The germline CDR1 and CDR2 sequences are MDHEN and SYDVKM. Trimming cost V 5 bases and J 2 bases; bases outside gene matches: 5. The CDR3 runs 15 residues. Study conclusions and caveats: With siplizumab, mappable alloreactive CD4+ clones averaged roughly 65% Treg-derived, versus under 30% in controls. An assignable naive or memory phenotype was lacking in roughly 75-96% of proliferating CD4+ or CD8+ clones. Memory cells that were CD4+ and unstimulated gave rise to alloreactive sequences, which siplizumab significantly reduced. Researchers did not confirm the suppressive function of proliferating Tregs from siplizumab cultures.

Remarks on this clone: Antigen unknown.

Some clones are missing from TCRdb's copy, which holds only in-frame ones; the method was immunoSEQ multiplex PCR. The sample carries about 100,000 clones, 94% recorded once. The receptor comes from a human donor in good health. V gene TRBV28 combines with J gene TRBJ2-1; 8 bases line up with TRBD1. The material sequenced was non-Treg CD4+ T cells sorted from blood. In DNA, the CDR3 is TGTGCCAGCAGTCTCACAGGGGGTGCCTACAATGAGCAGTTCTTC. Translated, it gives CASSLTGGAYNEQFF.